The clone carrying this T cell receptor (beta chain) has just a few counts. TCRdb re-called the 5' RACE reads through MiXCR, storing one row per CDR3 protein. The top ten clones hold 3.7% of a sample with tens of thousands of distinct CDR3 sequences, around 30% of them seen once. V shed 5 bases and J 0 bases; nucleotides not matched to a gene: 1. CDR1 DFQATT and CDR2 SNEGSKA come from the germline V gene (reference sequence). The CDR3 covers 14 residues. Material: memory CD4+ T cells sorted from a lymph node. Described subset: memory CD4+ T cells, CD4+CD45RO+CD25-. The chain combines TRBV20-1 with TRBJ2-7, with 13 positions matching TRBD2. This TCR came from a female donor with breast cancer. CDR3 region: CSARTSGSSYEQYF. The CDR3 nucleotides read TGCAGTGCTCGGACTAGCGGGAGCTCCTACGAGCAGTACTTC.